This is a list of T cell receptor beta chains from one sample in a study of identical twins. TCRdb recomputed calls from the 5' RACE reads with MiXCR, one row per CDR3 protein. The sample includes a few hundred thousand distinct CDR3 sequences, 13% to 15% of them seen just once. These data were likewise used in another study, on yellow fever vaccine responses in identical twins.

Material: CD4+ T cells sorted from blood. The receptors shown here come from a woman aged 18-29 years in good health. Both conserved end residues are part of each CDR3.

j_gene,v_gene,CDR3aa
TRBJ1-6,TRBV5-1,CASSYDGQYNSPLHF
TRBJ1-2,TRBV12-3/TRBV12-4,CASRPDLGGYTF
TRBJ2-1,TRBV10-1,CASSKINEQFF
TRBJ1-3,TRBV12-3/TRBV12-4,CASRTRGNTIYF
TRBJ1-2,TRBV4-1,CASSQDSRDYGYTF
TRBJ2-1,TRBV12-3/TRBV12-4,CASSFILAGDEQFF
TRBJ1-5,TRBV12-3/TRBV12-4,CASSFGQGRQPQHF
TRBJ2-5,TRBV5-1,CASSSGRSPEETQYF
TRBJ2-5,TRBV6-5,CASSTSGWGGQETQYF
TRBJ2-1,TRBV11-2,CASSPGSGEQFF
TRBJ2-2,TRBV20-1,CSARGLAGTNTGELFF
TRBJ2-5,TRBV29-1,CSASGGTLGAQYF
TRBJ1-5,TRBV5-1,CASSLGDTNQPQHF
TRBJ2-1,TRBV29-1,CSVVPRRNNEQFF
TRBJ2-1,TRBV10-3,CAAGKGPSYNEQFF
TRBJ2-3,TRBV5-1,CASSLEVGQGHFTDTQYF
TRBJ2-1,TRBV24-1,CATSDPGPSSYNEQFF
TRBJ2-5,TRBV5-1,CASSVTGGSQETQYF
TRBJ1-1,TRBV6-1,CASGYGARMDTEAFF
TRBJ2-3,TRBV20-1,CSATRDVTDTQYF
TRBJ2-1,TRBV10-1,CASRGRTSGETFNEQFF
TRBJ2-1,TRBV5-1,CASSLVARASGEQFF
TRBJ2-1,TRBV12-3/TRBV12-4,CASSSSGGAFEQFF
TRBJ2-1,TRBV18,CASSPTALYNEQFF
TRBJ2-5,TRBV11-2,CASSLDRGLAGGPIQETQYF
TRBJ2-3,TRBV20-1,CSAENRDRVLTDTQYF
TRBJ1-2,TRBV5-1,CASSVDRGANTF
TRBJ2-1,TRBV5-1,CASSTAYRGPYNEQFF
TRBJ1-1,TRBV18,CASSPAAGVGTEAFF
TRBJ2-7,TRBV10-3,CAISESTQVYEQYF
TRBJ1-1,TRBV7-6,CASSSVPFGMDTEAFF
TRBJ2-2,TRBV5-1,CASSLVWEFGELFF
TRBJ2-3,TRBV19,CASSIRGDTQYF
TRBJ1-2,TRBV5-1,CASSPDTWNYGYTF
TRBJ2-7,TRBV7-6,CASSLMTSGRAYEQYF
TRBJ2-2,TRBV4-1,CASSQGLASYPGTGELFF
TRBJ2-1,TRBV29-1,CSAASGFGNEQFF
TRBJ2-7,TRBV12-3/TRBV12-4,CASARLAGVFVYEQYF
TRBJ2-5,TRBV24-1,CATSATGQGNQETQYF
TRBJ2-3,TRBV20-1,CSARGGGGAADTQYF
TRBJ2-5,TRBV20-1,CSAPRRETQYF
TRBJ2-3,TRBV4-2,CASSQAVWEKDTQYF
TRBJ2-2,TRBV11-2,CASSLGVQGNTGELFF
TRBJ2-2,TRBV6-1,CASSSTGQGAERSGELFF
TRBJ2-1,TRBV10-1,CASSEISGRRNEQFF
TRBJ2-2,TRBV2,CASSKASLGLAAGTGELFF
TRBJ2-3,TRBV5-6,CASSLTGQTSTDTQYF